This TCR beta chain was captured in a study of CD8+ T cells in alopecia areata. The investigators collected lesional scalp punch biopsies and peripheral blood from alopecia areata patients. Cell sorting was applied to PBMCs, and CD4+ and CD8+ T cells were collected. This clone came up a few times. TCR sequencing used cDNA made by reverse transcription of extracted RNA. Some clones are missing from TCRdb's copy, which holds only in-frame ones; the method was immunoSEQ multiplex PCR. The repertoire holds 180,000 or so clones, 63% seen once, with about 1.5% in the top ten. V was clipped by 5 bases and J by 1 base, with 11 bases between them. The CDR3 has 15 amino acids. The germline CDR1 and CDR2 sequences are SGHTA and FQGNSA.

J is TRBJ2-2 and V is TRBV7-2, with a weak D call TRBD2 (5 bases). Specimen: CD4+ T cells sorted from blood, collected at week 0. The receptor comes from a human donor with alopecia areata. The CDR3 DNA is TGTGCCAGCAGCCTCGGACTGGGGAACACCGGGGAGCTGTTTTTT. Translation: CASSLGLGNTGELFF.